What follows is one T cell receptor beta chain and its context. TCRdb re-analysed the RT-PCR reads in MiXCR, keeping a single row per CDR3 protein. The table lists hundreds of thousands of distinct CDR3 sequences, about 15% of them singletons, with 5.5% to 7% in the top ten. These data originate in a study of response to subunit inactivated influenza vaccine. V was clipped by 0 bases and J by 6 bases, with 18 bases between them. CDR3 length: 15 residues. CDR1 and CDR2 from the germline V gene are DFQATT and SNEGSKA (reference sequence). The rearrangement joins TRBV20-1 to TRBJ2-7; D possibly corresponds to TRBD2 (6 bases). This TCR was recovered from a man aged 50 to 60 who received an inactivated influenza vaccine. Here the sequenced sample was PBMCs from blood, taken 14 to 15 days before vaccination. The CDR3 DNA follows: TGCAGTGCTAGAGATTGGTCGGGAGCATCTGTCGAGCAGTACTTC. This sequence encodes CSARDWSGASVEQYF.